The present entry profiles one T cell receptor (beta chain) with its context. The target antigen is unknown. The data stem from a study of graft-versus-host responses after intestinal transplantation. Study-wide results and caveats: Ileal or blood samples showed some GvH clones first, and such clones were also found in recipient marrow. High graft-versus-host to host-versus-graft T cell clonal ratios marked allografts of patients with graft-donor macrochimerism.

Produced via immunoSEQ multiplex PCR; TCRdb's table is partial and in-frame only. Of tens of thousands of clones in the sample, around 90% were seen once. The length of the CDR3 is 13 residues. CDR1 and CDR2 (germline): SGHTA, FQGNSA. Trimming cost V 5 bases and J 8 bases, with 15 bases left between them. Specimen: unstimulated CD4+ T cells sorted from spleen or lymph node cells, collected before intestinal transplant. The chain links TRBV7-2 to TRBJ1-2, with D possibly being TRBD1 (5 bases). The clonotype was recovered from a human donor who received an intestinal transplant. The CDR3 loop reads CASSPEAPGGYTF. For the CDR3, the DNA is TGTGCCAGCAGCCCCGAGGCGCCAGGGGGCTACACCTTC.